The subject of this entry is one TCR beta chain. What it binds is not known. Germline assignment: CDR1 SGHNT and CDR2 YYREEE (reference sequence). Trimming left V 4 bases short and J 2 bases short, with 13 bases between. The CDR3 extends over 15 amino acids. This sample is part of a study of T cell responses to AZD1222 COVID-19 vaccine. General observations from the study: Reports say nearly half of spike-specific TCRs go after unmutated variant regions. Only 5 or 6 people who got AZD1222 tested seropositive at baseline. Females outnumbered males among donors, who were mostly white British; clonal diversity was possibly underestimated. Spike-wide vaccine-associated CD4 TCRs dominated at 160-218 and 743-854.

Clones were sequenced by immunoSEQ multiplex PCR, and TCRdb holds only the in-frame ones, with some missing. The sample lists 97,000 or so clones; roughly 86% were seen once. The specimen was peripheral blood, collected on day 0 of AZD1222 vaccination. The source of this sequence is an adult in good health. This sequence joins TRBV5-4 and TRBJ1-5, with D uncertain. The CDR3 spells CASSTDPNGNQPQHF. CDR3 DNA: TGTGCCAGCAGCACCGACCCCAACGGCAATCAGCCCCAGCATTTT.